Listed here is a single T cell receptor (beta chain). The antigen is undetermined. The sample is drawn from a study of shared clonotypes between healthy human individuals. On the study more broadly: The plates for each donor numbered three CD4 naive, three CD4 memory, two CD8 naive and one CD8 memory. Study conclusions and caveats: Compared with memory subsets, naive subsets generally had larger estimated richness. The naive CD4 repertoires of a handful of donors were compared, and around 4.9% of clonotypes were shared.

Deep-level running was used for the assay. The assay was immunoSEQ multiplex PCR, and TCRdb's table has in-frame clones only and misses some. The sample has millions of clones, approximately 94% seen once. CD45RO-negative CD8 cells positively selected for CCR7 made up the naive population, which excluded terminally differentiated effector memory CD45RA+ cells. This CDR3 contains 16 residues. V gave up 1 base and J gave up 2 bases, with 17 bases separating them. Looked up from germline, CDR1 is SQVTM and CDR2 is ANQGSEA. The J gene is TRBJ1-2, the V gene TRBV29-1; possibly TRBD1 for D (5 bases). This clonotype was sampled from a man between 18 and 35 years old in good health. Some clones in this sample may be carry-over from other donors' samples. The sample taken for sequencing was naive CD8+ T cells from PBMCs. The CDR3 sequence is CSVEAVMETANYGYTF. The CDR3 nucleotides read TGCAGCGTTGAAGCGGTTATGGAGACAGCAAACTATGGCTACACCTTC.